This is a list of T cell receptor beta chains from one sample in a study of vaccination effects on CD4 cells after COVID-19. Their specific antigens are unknown. Using immunoSEQ multiplex PCR, the repertoire was profiled, and TCRdb retains in-frame clones only, with some absent. The repertoire has about 40,000 clones, about two thirds of them found once; the top ten carry under 10%. The sequences come from CD4+ T cells from PBMCs cultured without peptide, collected after COVID-19 vaccination. The receptors were gathered from a human donor who received a COVID-19 vaccine. Both conserved end residues are part of each CDR3. The D gene is left open where the match is weak. Some rows have no size entry. The others give once, few or many, or a class for an expanded clone.

CDR3aa | CDR3nt | j_gene | d_gene | len | abundance | v_gene
CASSQGQGGETQYF | TGCGCCAGCAGCCAAGGACAGGGGGGGGAGACCCAGTACTTC | TRBJ2-5 | TRBD1 | 14 | - | TRBV5-1
CASSPGVQGYTF | TGTGCCAGCAGCCCAGGAGTTCAAGGCTACACCTTC | TRBJ1-2 | - | 12 | - | TRBV7-9
CASSRDGSKDTQYF | TGTGCCAGCAGTCGGGACGGTTCCAAAGATACGCAGTATTTT | TRBJ2-3 | - | 14 | few | TRBV5-4
CASSLGGEYNSPLHF | TGTGCCAGCAGCTTAGGTGGGGAATATAATTCACCCCTCCACTTT | TRBJ1-6 | - | 15 | few | TRBV7-9
CASSEGNKDVTYEQYF | TGTGCCAGCAGCGAAGGGAATAAGGACGTAACCTACGAGCAGTACTTC | TRBJ2-7 | - | 16 | - | TRBV21-1
CASTLGQGGYNEQFF | TGTGCCAGCACCCTAGGACAGGGGGGCTACAATGAGCAGTTCTTC | TRBJ2-1 | TRBD1 | 15 | few | TRBV14
CASSPLGGRRGNQPQHF | TGTGCCAGCAGCCCCTTGGGGGGGCGTCGGGGCAATCAGCCCCAGCATTTT | TRBJ1-5 | - | 17 | - | TRBV5-8
CASSLGGGNTDTQYF | TGCGCCAGCAGCTTGGGAGGTGGGAACACAGATACGCAGTATTTT | TRBJ2-3 | - | 15 | few | TRBV5-1
CASSPNGPRTGNNEQFF | TGTGCCAGCTCACCCAACGGCCCACGGACGGGAAACAATGAGCAGTTCTTC | TRBJ2-1 | - | 17 | few | TRBV18
CASSYSIAGGSYEQYF | TGTGCCAGCAGTTACTCTATAGCGGGTGGGTCCTACGAGCAGTACTTC | TRBJ2-7 | TRBD2 | 16 | - | TRBV6-5
CASGGLEELFF | TGTGCCAGCGGGGGGTTGGAGGAGCTGTTTTTT | TRBJ2-2 | - | 11 | - | TRBV21-1
CASSEGSFADTQYF | TGTGCCAGCAGTGAGGGCAGCTTCGCAGATACGCAGTATTTT | TRBJ2-3 | - | 14 | - | TRBV2
CASRKTGGLEAFF | TGTGCCAGCAGAAAAACAGGGGGCTTGGAAGCTTTCTTT | TRBJ1-1 | TRBD1 | 13 | - | TRBV6-6
CAISEVQGVSPLHF | TGTGCCATCAGTGAGGTTCAGGGAGTTTCACCCCTCCACTTT | TRBJ1-6 | - | 14 | few | TRBV10-3
CASSEASLSVAKNIQYF | TGTGCCAGCAGTGAAGCATCCCTATCTGTAGCCAAAAACATTCAGTACTTC | TRBJ2-4 | - | 17 | - | TRBV6-1
CASSEVLRGDYNEQFF | TGTGCCAGCAGTGAAGTCCTTCGGGGCGACTACAATGAGCAGTTCTTC | TRBJ2-1 | - | 16 | once | TRBV6-1
CASSLRTANTGELFF | TGCGCCAGCAGTCTTAGGACAGCGAACACCGGGGAGCTGTTTTTT | TRBJ2-2 | - | 15 | once | TRBV23-1